This T cell receptor (beta chain) appears in the sequencing data of a study of T-cell memory formation after mild COVID-19. Study results and limitations: Detection of some responders pre-infection suggested pre-existing cross-reactive memory T cells participated. The CD4+ clones that contracted clustered mainly within CM and EM, and the CD8+ clones concentrated in EMRA. Clones that shrank (day 15 to 85) were balanced CD4/CD8, whereas later expanders leaned CD4+.

Comment on this clonotype: Its antigen is not identified.

CDR3 size: 13 residues. Germline-derived CDR1 and CDR2 are SGDLS and YYNGEE. The ends were cut back, 0 bases at V and 5 bases at J, with 7 bases in the middle. TCRdb re-called the 5' RACE reads with MiXCR, one entry per CDR3 protein. Of about 430,000 distinct CDR3 sequences detected, 24% appear once; the ten largest clones hold around 9%. The chain couples TRBV9 to TRBJ2-3; the D is unclear. The sequenced sample consisted of PBMCs or a T cell subset sorted from them (not recorded which). This TCR came from an adult woman who had mild COVID-19 (a few samples of this study predate the infection). Cell type and time point are not known. The CDR3: CASSVDPRDTQYF. CDR3 coding DNA: TGTGCCAGCAGCGTAGATCCCCGAGATACGCAGTATTTT.